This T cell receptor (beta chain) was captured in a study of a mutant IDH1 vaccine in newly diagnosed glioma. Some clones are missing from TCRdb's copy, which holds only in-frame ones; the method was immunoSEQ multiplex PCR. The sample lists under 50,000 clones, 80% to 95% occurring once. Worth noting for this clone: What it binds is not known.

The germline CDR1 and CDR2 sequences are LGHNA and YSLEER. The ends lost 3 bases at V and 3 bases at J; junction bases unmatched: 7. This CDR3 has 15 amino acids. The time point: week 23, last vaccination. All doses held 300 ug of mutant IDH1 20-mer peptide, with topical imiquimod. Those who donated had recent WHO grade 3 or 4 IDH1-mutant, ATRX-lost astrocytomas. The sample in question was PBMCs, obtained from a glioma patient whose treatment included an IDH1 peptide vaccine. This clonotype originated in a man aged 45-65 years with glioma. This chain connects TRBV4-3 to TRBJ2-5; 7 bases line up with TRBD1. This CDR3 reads CASSQAGTAEETQYF. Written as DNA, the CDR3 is TGCGCCAGCAGCCAGGCCGGGACAGCCGAAGAGACCCAGTACTTC.